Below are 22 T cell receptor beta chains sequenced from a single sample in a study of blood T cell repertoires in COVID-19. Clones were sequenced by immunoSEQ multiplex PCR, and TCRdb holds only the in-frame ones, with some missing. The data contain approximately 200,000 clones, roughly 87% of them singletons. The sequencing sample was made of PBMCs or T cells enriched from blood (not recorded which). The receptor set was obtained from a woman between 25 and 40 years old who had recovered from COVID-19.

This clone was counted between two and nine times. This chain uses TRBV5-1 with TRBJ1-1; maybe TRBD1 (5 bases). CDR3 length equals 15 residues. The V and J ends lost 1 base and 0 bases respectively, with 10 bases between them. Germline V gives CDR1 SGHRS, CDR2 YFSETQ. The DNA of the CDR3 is TGCGCCAGCAGCTTGACAGGCGGGATGAACACTGAAGCTTTCTTT. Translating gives CASSLTGGMNTEAFF.

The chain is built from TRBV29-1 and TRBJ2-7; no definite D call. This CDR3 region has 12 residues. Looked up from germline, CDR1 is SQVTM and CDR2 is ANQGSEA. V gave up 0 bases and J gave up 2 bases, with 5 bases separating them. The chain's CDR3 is CSVEDSTYEQYF. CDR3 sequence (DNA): TGCAGCGTTGAAGACAGTACCTACGAGCAGTACTTC.

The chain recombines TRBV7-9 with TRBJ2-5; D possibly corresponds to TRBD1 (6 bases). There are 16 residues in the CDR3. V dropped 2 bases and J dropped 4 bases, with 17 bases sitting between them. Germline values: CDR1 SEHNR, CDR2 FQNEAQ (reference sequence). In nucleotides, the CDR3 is TGTGCCAGCAGCTTAACAAAGGTACAGGGTGGAGAGACCCAGTACTTC. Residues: CASSLTKVQGGETQYF.

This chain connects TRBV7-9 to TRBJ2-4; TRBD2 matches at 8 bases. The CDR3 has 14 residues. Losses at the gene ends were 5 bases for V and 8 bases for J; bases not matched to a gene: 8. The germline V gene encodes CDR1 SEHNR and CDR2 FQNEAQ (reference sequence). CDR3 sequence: CASSHGGASDIQYF. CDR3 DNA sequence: TGTGCCAGCAGCCACGGGGGGGCCAGTGACATTCAGTACTTC.

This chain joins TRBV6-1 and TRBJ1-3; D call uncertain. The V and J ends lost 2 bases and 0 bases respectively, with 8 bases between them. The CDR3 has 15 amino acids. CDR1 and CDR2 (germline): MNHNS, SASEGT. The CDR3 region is CASSELLVSGNTIYF. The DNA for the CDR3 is TGTGCCAGCAGTGAACTGCTAGTCTCTGGAAACACCATATATTTT.

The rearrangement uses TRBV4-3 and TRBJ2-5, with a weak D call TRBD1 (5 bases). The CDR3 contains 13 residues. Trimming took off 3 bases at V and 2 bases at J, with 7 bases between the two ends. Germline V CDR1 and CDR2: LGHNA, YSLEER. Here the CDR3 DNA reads TGCGCCAGCAGCCATGGACAACAAGAGACCCAGTACTTC. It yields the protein CASSHGQQETQYF.

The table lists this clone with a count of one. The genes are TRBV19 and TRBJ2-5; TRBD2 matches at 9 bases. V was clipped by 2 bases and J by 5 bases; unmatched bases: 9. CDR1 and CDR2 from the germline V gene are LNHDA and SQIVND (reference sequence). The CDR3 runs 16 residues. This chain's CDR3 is CASSIYASGAGETQYF. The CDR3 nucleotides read TGTGCCAGTAGTATATACGCTAGCGGGGCTGGGGAGACCCAGTACTTC.

The CDR3 DNA reads TGTGCCAGCAGCGCAGGGGGCTCAGATACGCAGTATTTT. This encodes CASSAGGSDTQYF. The chain carries TRBV7-9 and TRBJ2-3, with 8 bases aligning to TRBD1. After removal of 5 bases from V and 4 bases from J, the junction contained 2 bases not matched to a gene. The CDR3 loop spans 13 amino acids. Per the germline V gene, CDR1 is SEHNR and CDR2 is FQNEAQ (reference sequence).

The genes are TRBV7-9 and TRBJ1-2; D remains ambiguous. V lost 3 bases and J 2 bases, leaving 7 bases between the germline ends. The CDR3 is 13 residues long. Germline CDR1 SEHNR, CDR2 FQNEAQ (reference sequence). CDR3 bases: TGTGCCAGCAGCTTGTACAGAAACTATGGCTACACCTTC. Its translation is CASSLYRNYGYTF.

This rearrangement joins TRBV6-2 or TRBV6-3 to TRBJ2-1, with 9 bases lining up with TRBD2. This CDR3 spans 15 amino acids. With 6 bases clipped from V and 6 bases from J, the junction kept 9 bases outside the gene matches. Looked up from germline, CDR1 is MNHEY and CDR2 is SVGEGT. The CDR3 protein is CASSLGLARFNEQFF. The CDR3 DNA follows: TGTGCCAGCAGCCTTGGACTAGCGAGATTCAATGAGCAGTTCTTC.

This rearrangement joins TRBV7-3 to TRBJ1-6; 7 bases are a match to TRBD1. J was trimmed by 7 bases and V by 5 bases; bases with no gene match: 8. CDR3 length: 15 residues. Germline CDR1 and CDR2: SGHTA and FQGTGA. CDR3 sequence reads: CASSLWTGENSPLHF. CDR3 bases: TGTGCCAGCAGCCTCTGGACAGGAGAAAATTCACCCCTCCACTTT.

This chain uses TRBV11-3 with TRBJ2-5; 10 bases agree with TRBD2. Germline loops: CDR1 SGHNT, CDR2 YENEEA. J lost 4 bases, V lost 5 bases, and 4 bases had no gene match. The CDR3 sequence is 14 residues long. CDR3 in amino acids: CASSPRTSGETQYF. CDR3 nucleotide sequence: TGTGCCAGCAGCCCACGGACTAGCGGAGAGACCCAGTACTTC.

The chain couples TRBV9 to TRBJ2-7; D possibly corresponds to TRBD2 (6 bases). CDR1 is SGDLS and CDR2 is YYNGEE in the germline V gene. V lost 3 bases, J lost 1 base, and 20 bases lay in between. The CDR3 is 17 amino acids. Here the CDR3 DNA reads TGTGCCAGCAGCGCCCTCGCGGGGCCCGGACGATCCTACGAGCAGTACTTC. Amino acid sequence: CASSALAGPGRSYEQYF.

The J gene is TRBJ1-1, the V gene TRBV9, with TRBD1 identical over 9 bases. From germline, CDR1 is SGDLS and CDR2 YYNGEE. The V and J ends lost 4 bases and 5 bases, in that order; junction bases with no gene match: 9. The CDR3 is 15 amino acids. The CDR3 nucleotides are TGTGCCAGCAGCCCCCGGGACAGGGCGACAACTGAAGCTTTCTTT. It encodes CASSPRDRATTEAFF.

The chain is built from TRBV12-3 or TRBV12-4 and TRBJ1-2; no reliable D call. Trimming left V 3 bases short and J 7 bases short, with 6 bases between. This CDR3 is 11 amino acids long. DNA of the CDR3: TGTGCCAGCAGTTTTTACGGTGGCTACACCTTC. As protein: CASSFYGGYTF.

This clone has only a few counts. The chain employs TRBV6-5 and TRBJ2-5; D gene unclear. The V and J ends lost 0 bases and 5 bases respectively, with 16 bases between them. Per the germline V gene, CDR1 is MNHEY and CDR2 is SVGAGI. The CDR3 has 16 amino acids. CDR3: CASSYSGEARGETQYF. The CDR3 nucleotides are TGTGCCAGCAGTTACTCTGGTGAAGCGAGAGGCGAGACCCAGTACTTC.

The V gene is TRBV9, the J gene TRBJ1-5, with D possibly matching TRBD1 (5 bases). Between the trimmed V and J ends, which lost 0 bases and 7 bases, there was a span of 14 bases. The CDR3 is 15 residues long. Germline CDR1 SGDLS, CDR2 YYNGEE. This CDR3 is CASSVDAGEGQPQHF. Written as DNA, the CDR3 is TGTGCCAGCAGCGTAGACGCGGGGGAGGGCCAGCCCCAGCATTTT. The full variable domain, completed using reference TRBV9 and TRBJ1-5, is DSGVTQTPKHLITATGQRVTLRCSPRSGDLSVYWYQQSLDQGLQFLIQYYNGEERAKGNILERFSAQQFPDLHSELNLSSLELGDSALYFCASSVDAGEGQPQHFGDGTRLSIL.

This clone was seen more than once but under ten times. CDR3 sequence reads: CASSPGTGFNYEQYF. In DNA, the CDR3 is TGTGCCAGCAGTCCCGGGACAGGGTTTAACTACGAGCAGTACTTC. The rearrangement uses TRBV6-5 and TRBJ2-7, with 9 bases matching TRBD1. The V gene end was trimmed by 5 bases and the J gene end by 3 bases; junction bases not matched to a gene: 8. The CDR3 length is 15 residues. Germline V gene data show CDR1 as MNHEY and CDR2 as SVGAGI.

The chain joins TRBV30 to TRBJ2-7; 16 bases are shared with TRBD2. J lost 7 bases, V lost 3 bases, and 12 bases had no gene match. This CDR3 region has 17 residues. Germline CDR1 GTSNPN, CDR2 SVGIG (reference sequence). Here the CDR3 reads CAWRTGLAGGELREQYF. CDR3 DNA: TGTGCCTGGAGAACGGGACTAGCGGGAGGGGAGTTGAGGGAGCAGTACTTC.

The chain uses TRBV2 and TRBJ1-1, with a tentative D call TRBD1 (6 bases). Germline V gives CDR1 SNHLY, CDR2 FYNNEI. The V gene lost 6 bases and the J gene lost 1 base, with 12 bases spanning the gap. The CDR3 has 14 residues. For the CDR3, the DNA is TGTGCCAGCAGGAGGGTGGGGGCGAACACTGAAGCTTTCTTT. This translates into CASRRVGANTEAFF.

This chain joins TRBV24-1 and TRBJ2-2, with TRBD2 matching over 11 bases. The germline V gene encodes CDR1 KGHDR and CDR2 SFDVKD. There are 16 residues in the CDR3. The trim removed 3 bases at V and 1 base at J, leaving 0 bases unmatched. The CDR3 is CATSDGLAGNTGELFF. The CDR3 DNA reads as TGTGCCACCAGTGATGGACTAGCGGGGAACACCGGGGAGCTGTTTTTT.

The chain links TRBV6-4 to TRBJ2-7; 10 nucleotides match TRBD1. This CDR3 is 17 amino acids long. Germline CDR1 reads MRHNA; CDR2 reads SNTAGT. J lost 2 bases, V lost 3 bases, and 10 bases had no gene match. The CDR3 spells CASSEVTGTGATYEQYF. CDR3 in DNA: TGTGCCAGCAGTGAAGTTACCGGGACAGGGGCTACCTACGAGCAGTACTTC.